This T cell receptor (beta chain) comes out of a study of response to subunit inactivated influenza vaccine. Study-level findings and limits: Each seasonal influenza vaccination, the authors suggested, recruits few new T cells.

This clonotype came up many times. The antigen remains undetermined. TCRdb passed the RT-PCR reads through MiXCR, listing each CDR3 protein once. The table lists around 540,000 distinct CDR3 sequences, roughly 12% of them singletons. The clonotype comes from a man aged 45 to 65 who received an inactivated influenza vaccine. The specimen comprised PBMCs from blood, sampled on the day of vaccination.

The CDR3 loop is CASSSYGSAFNYGYTF. Written as DNA, the CDR3 is TGTGCCAGCAGTTCCTACGGGTCAGCTTTCAACTATGGCTACACCTTC. The chain recombines TRBV12-3 or TRBV12-4 with TRBJ1-2; D remains unclear. Trimming removed 4 bases from V and 2 bases from J, with 17 bases in between. There are 16 residues in the CDR3.